This T cell receptor (beta chain) is drawn from a study of blood T cell repertoires in COVID-19 (dated by TCRdb to the early 2020s). Broadly, across the study: The collaborator samples originated in the United States, Italy and Spain and spanned the acute and convalescent phases of COVID-19. The prospective study material was composed of cDNA or gDNA derived from T cells, B-cell-depleted T cells, or PBMCs. Deeply sampled blood TCRbeta repertoires from subjects exposed to, actively infected with, or recovered from COVID-19 were included in the dataset. The repertoires were released in a freely available public database intended as a resource for research on the immune response to SARS-CoV-2. The samples were drawn from two sources: the first 160 participants of the ongoing ImmuneRACE study, and fewer than 1,500 subjects contributed by 6 global collaborators. Sample metadata almost always included a de-identified subject ID, COVID-19 status, age in years and sex. Where available, HLA class I and class II types were obtained from metadata supplied by the sample provider rather than from assay-based typing.

Results and caveats for the whole study, not just this receptor: The quantity of clinical and demographic metadata differed by source and by participant and was supplied without curation.

Points on this clone: Its antigen is still unknown. Per-base quality was not reported, and no clone a single base away is much larger than it.

CDR1 is given as MDHEN and CDR2 as SYDVKM, both from the germline V gene. There are 11 amino acids in the CDR3, from cysteine to phenylalanine inclusive. The retained sequence is limited to the CDR3, 33 bases, with the frame set at the first base. V was cut back by 6 bases and J by 1 base, leaving a gap of 4 bases between them. In Seattle, one collaborating source enrolled patients while the infection was active and tracked those patients longitudinally over the course of disease. Collaborating institutions collected whole blood in K2EDTA tubes following their own protocols. For TCRbeta analysis, collaborator samples were shipped as frozen whole blood, as isolated PBMCs, or as DNA extracted from either sample type. TCRbeta CDR3 regions were amplified from genomic DNA by means of the immunoSEQ Assay, a bias-controlled multiplex PCR. In the source study's methods: Nucleated cell counts per sample were estimated from amplification of reference gene primers within the assay. To quantify the absolute abundance of each unique TCRbeta CDR3 rearrangement, sequence reads were collapsed and filtered. For each sample, productive Simpson clonality was calculated as the square root of Simpson's diversity index across productive rearrangements. Imported from immuneACCESS, the table was reduced by TCRdb to in-frame sequences with V and J called. These copies leave out some clones; in studies compared against another copy, an unresolved V gene accounts for under half, and the cause of the remainder is not known. D and trimming come from the DNA, and the V and J calls and clone size come from that table. In all, the sample holds about 200,000 clones, and about 84% of those were seen once. The ten largest clones take up roughly 7.8% of the sample.

This TCR was sampled from a woman over 75 with COVID-19, enrolled during active disease. The V and J genes are TRBV28 and TRBJ2-7; no D gene can be assigned with confidence. The sequenced sample consisted of peripheral blood. The DNA reads TGTGCCAGCAGACGGTCCTACGAGCAGTACTTC. Its protein is CASRRSYEQYF.